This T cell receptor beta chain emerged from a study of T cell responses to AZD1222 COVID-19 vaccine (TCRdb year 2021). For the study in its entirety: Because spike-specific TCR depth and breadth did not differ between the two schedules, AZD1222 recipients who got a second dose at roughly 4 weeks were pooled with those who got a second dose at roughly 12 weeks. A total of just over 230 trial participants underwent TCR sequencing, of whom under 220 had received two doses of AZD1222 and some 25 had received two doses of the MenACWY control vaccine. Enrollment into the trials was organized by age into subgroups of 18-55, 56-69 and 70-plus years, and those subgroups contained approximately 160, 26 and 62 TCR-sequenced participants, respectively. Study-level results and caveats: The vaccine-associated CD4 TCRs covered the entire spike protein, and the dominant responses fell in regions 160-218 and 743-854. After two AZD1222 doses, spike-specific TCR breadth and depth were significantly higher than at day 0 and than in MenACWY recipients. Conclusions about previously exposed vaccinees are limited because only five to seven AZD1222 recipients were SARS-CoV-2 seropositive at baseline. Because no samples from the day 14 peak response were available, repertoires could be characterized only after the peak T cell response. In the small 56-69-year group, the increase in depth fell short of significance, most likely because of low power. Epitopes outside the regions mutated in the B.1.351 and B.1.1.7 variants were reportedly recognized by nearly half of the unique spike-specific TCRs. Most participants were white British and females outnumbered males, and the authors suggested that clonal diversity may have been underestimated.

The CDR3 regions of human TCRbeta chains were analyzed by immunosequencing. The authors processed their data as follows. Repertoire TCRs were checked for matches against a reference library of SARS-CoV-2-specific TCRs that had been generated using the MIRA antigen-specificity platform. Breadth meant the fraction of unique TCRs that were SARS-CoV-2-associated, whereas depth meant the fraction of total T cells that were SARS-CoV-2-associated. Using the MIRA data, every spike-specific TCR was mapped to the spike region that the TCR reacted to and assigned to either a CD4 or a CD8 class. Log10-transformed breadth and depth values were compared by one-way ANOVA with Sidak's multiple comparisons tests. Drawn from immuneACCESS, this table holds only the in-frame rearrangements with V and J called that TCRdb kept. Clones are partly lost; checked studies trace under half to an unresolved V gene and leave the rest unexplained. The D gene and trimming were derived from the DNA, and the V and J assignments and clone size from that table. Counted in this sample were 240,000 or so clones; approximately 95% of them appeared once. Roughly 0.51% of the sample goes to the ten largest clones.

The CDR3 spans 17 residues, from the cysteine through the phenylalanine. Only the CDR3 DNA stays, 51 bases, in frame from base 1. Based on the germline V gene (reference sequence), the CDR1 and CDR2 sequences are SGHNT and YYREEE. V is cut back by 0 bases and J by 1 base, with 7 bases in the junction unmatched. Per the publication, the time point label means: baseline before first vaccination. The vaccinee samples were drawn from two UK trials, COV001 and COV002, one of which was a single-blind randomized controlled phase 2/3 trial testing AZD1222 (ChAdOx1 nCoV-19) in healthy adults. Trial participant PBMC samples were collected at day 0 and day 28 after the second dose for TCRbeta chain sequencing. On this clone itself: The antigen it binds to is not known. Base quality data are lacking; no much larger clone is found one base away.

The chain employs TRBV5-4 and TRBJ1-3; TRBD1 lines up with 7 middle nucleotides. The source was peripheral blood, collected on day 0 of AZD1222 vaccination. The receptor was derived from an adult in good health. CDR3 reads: CASSLGAMTGSGNTIYF. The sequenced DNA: TGTGCCAGCAGCTTGGGGGCGATGACAGGGTCTGGAAACACCATATATTTT.